These 24 T cell receptor beta chains were sequenced from one sample in a study of blood T cell repertoires in COVID-19 (dated by TCRdb to 2018 to 2020). The method behind the library was the immunoSEQ multiplex PCR assay. This is the immuneACCESS table as TCRdb keeps it, with only in-frame sequences that have V and J called. A part of the clones is gone; compared with another copy, unresolved V genes explain less than half, and the rest is unexplained. Recorded for this sample are 300,000 to 400,000 clones; approximately 90% of them occurred a single time. The ten largest clonotypes hold 3.5% to 4% of the sample. The sequencing sample was made of peripheral blood. The origin of the receptors is a woman aged 45 to 65 with active or convalescent COVID-19.

V and J are TRBV7-2 and TRBJ2-3; D is possibly TRBD2 (5 bases). V was clipped by 1 base and J by 4 bases, with 12 bases between them. The CDR3 runs 15 residues. Per germline, CDR1 SGHTA and CDR2 FQGNSA. CDR3 in amino acids: CASSLGRWAADTQYF. The CDR3 bases are TGTGCCAGCAGCTTAGGGAGGTGGGCAGCAGATACGCAGTATTTT.

V is TRBV5-8 and J is TRBJ2-1; tentative D call: TRBD2 (6 bases). Germline V lookup: CDR1 SGHTS, CDR2 YDEGEE. V dropped 0 bases and J dropped 7 bases, with 14 bases sitting between them. CDR3 length: 15 amino acids. CDR3 sequence: CASSLGSGETNEQFF. CDR3 coding DNA: TGTGCCAGCAGCTTGGGGTCGGGGGAGACGAATGAGCAGTTCTTC.

The rearrangement joins TRBV7-2 to TRBJ1-4; D uncertain. The CDR3 runs 15 residues. The V end lost 5 bases, the J end lost 7 bases, and 17 bases lay between the germline ends. Germline lookup yields CDR1 SGHTA and CDR2 FQGNSA. This CDR3 reads CASSPRWGGGEKLFF. CDR3 bases: TGTGCCAGCAGCCCGAGGTGGGGAGGAGGTGAAAAACTGTTTTTT.

There are a few counts of this clone. The V gene is TRBV7-9, the J gene TRBJ1-6; D not certain. V shed 7 bases and J shed 5 bases, with 21 bases lying between them. The CDR3 spans 17 residues. CDR1 is SEHNR and CDR2 is FQNEAQ in the germline V gene (reference sequence). The CDR3: CASTWSGENRHNSPLHF. The CDR3 DNA is TGTGCCAGCACCTGGTCCGGGGAGAATCGTCATAATTCACCCCTCCACTTT.

The chain recombines TRBV28 with TRBJ2-7, with 10 bases matching TRBD1. Germline V gene sequence: CDR1 MDHEN, CDR2 SYDVKM. This CDR3 spans 16 amino acids. The ends lost 5 bases at V and 1 base at J; junction bases unmatched: 8. The CDR3 DNA follows: TGTGCCAGCAGTCCCAGACAGGGGGCCACTTCCTACGAGCAGTACTTC. Amino acids: CASSPRQGATSYEQYF. Together with reference TRBV28 and TRBJ2-7, the CDR3 gives the full variable domain: DVKVTQSSRYLVKRTGEKVFLECVQDMDHENMFWYRQDPGLGLRLIYFSYDVKMKEKGDIPEGYSVSREKKERFSLILESASTNQTSMYLCASSPRQGATSYEQYFGPGTRLTVT.

This clone appeared a few times. The chain joins TRBV7-2 to TRBJ1-1; 10 nucleotides line up with TRBD1. Germline values: CDR1 SGHTA, CDR2 FQGNSA. V was clipped by 5 bases and J by 4 bases; unmatched bases: 7. The CDR3 consists of 15 residues. The CDR3 region has the DNA TGTGCCAGCAGCCCCCGGGGACAGGGGACCACTGAAGCTTTCTTT. This translates into CASSPRGQGTTEAFF.

The chain combines TRBV7-9 with TRBJ1-2; 8 nucleotides agree with TRBD1. Looked up from germline, CDR1 is SEHNR and CDR2 is FQNEAQ (reference sequence). The CDR3 has 15 amino acids. The V gene end was trimmed by 1 base and the J gene end by 8 bases; junction bases not matched to a gene: 9. The CDR3 reads CASSLVGRGLDGYTF. For the CDR3, the DNA is TGTGCCAGCAGCTTAGTCGGCAGGGGGCTTGACGGCTACACCTTC.

The count of this clone is one. This chain uses TRBV2 with TRBJ2-2; a weak D match, TRBD1 (6 bases). The CDR3 extends over 12 amino acids. Trimming stripped 7 bases from V and 7 bases from J, with 10 bases between. Germline CDR1 is SNHLY and CDR2 is FYNNEI. The CDR3 DNA reads as TGTGCCAGCACAGGACAGTTCGGGGAGCTGTTTTTT. This encodes CASTGQFGELFF.

The V gene is TRBV27, the J gene TRBJ2-3; 7 bases match TRBD1. Germline V gene lookup returns CDR1 MNHEY and CDR2 SMNVEV (reference sequence). V was clipped by 3 bases and J by 1 base; unmatched bases: 4. The CDR3 sequence is 15 residues long. The CDR3 bases are TGTGCCAGCAGTTTCAGAGGGGGCGGCACAGATACGCAGTATTTT. This gives the protein CASSFRGGGTDTQYF.

The chain couples TRBV27 to TRBJ1-4; possible D gene TRBD1, 5 bases. The length of the CDR3 is 18 residues. V lost 6 bases, J lost 3 bases, and 23 bases lay in between. Germline V gene sequence: CDR1 MNHEY, CDR2 SMNVEV (reference sequence). CDR3 nucleotides: TGTGCCAGCAGCCGATGGGGGGAGGACCCGAATGCTAATGAAAAACTGTTTTTT. Protein: CASSRWGEDPNANEKLFF.

This chain joins TRBV7-2 and TRBJ2-7, with 10 bases that match TRBD2. Germline CDR1 and CDR2: SGHTA and FQGNSA. CDR3 length: 14 residues. The ends lost 5 bases at V and 5 bases at J; junction bases unmatched: 6. In nucleotides, the CDR3 is TGTGCCAGCAGCGAAGCTAGCGGGAGACACGAGCAGTACTTC. Translated, it gives CASSEASGRHEQYF.

The rearrangement uses TRBV5-1 and TRBJ1-2; D perhaps matches TRBD1 (5 bases). This CDR3 contains 16 residues. The ends were cut back, 1 base at V and 4 bases at J, with 17 bases in the middle. The germline gives CDR1 SGHRS, CDR2 YFSETQ. The CDR3 sequence is CASSLTSGREGYGYTF. The CDR3 nucleotides are TGCGCCAGCAGCTTGACTTCGGGCAGGGAGGGCTATGGCTACACCTTC.

This rearrangement joins TRBV19 to TRBJ1-5, with D possibly TRBD1 on 5 matching bases. This CDR3 has 15 amino acids. V was trimmed by 3 bases and J by 3 bases, leaving 12 bases between them. Germline V lookup: CDR1 LNHDA, CDR2 SQIVND (reference sequence). CDR3 bases: TGTGCCAGTAGTATTCGGAGGGGATACAATCAGCCCCAGCATTTT. Its translation: CASSIRRGYNQPQHF.

V is TRBV30 and J is TRBJ1-6; 9 bases match TRBD1. The V gene end was trimmed by 6 bases and the J gene end by 8 bases; junction bases not matched to a gene: 14. Germline-derived CDR1 and CDR2 are GTSNPN and SVGIG (reference sequence). The CDR3 loop spans 16 amino acids. Here the CDR3 reads CACRTGVGKGDSPLHF. As DNA, the CDR3 is TGTGCCTGCAGGACAGGGGTTGGGAAAGGGGATTCACCCCTCCACTTT.

This chain joins TRBV5-1 and TRBJ2-2; 10 nucleotides agree with TRBD1. The length of the CDR3 is 18 residues. Losses at the gene ends were 4 bases for V and 2 bases for J; bases not matched to a gene: 11. In germline, CDR1 is SGHRS, CDR2 YFSETQ. This chain's CDR3 is CASSPLLGTGDNTGELFF. DNA of the CDR3: TGCGCCAGCAGCCCCCTACTAGGGACAGGGGACAACACCGGGGAGCTGTTTTTT.

In nucleotides, the CDR3 is TGTGCCTGGAGTCCCTCCAGGATGAGGGATGGCTACACCTTC. Protein product: CAWSPSRMRDGYTF. This sequence joins TRBV30 and TRBJ1-2, with D uncertain. V was cut by 2 bases and J by 6 bases, with 16 bases left in between. CDR3 length: 14 amino acids. Germline V gives CDR1 GTSNPN, CDR2 SVGIG (reference sequence).

This clone was observed a few times. The rearrangement links TRBV5-4 to TRBJ2-3; 10 nucleotides line up with TRBD2. In germline, CDR1 is SGHNT, CDR2 YYREEE (reference sequence). This CDR3 contains 16 residues. V lost 5 bases, J lost 2 bases, and 8 bases stayed unmatched. CDR3 region: CASSIKTSGSTDTQYF. CDR3 coding DNA: TGTGCCAGCAGTATTAAGACTAGCGGGTCCACAGATACGCAGTATTTT. Together with reference TRBV5-4 and TRBJ2-3, the CDR3 gives the full variable domain: ETGVTQSPTHLIKTRGQQVTLRCSSQSGHNTVSWYQQALGQGPQFIFQYYREEENGRGNFPPRFSGLQFPNYSSELNVNALELDDSALYLCASSIKTSGSTDTQYFGPGTRLTVL.

The rearrangement links TRBV4-3 to TRBJ1-1; D not resolved. CDR1 is LGHNA and CDR2 is YSLEER in the germline V gene. V dropped 4 bases and J dropped 0 bases, with 6 bases sitting between them. The CDR3 loop spans 13 amino acids. CDR3 sequence reads: CASSPEVNTEAFF. DNA for the CDR3: TGCGCCAGCAGCCCCGAGGTGAACACTGAAGCTTTCTTT.

The chain combines TRBV10-3 with TRBJ1-2, with D possibly matching TRBD1 (6 bases). The CDR3 sequence is 15 residues long. Germline V gives CDR1 ENHRY, CDR2 SYGVKD. Trimming pared 0 bases from V and 2 bases from J, leaving 10 bases between. The CDR3 sequence is CAISESRQENYGYTF. The CDR3 region has the DNA TGTGCCATCAGTGAGTCGAGACAGGAGAACTATGGCTACACCTTC.

The chain uses TRBV2 and TRBJ2-1, with 12 bases fitting TRBD2. Germline CDR1 and CDR2: SNHLY and FYNNEI. V was pared by 6 bases and J by 3 bases, with 3 bases of the junction left unmatched. CDR3 length: 15 residues. The CDR3 region has the DNA TGTGCCAGCAGGAGACTAGCGGGGGACTACAATGAGCAGTTCTTC. Its protein is CASRRLAGDYNEQFF.

The chain carries TRBV15 and TRBJ1-1; tentative D call: TRBD1 (5 bases). Germline V lookup: CDR1 LNHNV, CDR2 YYDKDF (reference sequence). V was clipped by 1 base and J by 1 base, with 10 bases between them. The CDR3 is made up of 15 amino acids. CDR3 region: CATSRGQGRNTEAFF. CDR3 nucleotides: TGTGCCACCAGCAGAGGTCAGGGTCGGAACACTGAAGCTTTCTTT.

This chain connects TRBV9 to TRBJ2-7; 10 positions agree with TRBD1. V lost 3 bases and J lost 4; bases outside the gene matches: 7. CDR1 is SGDLS, CDR2 YYNGEE, per germline. CDR3 length equals 15 residues. The CDR3 region has the DNA TGTGCCAGCAGCGCGAGACAGGGGGCGCCGTACGAGCAGTACTTC. As protein: CASSARQGAPYEQYF.

This clone was observed a single time. One end of the junction varies from germline; a read error may be responsible. The CDR3 is CASRADSNTGELFF. The CDR3 coding sequence is TGTGCAAGCAGGGCAGATTCGAACACCGGGGAGCTGTTTTTT. The chain is built from TRBV7-3 and TRBJ2-2, with a possible D match to TRBD1 (5 bases). The CDR3 contains 14 residues. From germline, CDR1 is SGHTA and CDR2 FQGTGA.

This chain connects TRBV6-2 or TRBV6-3 to TRBJ2-2, with 9 bases aligning to TRBD2. CDR1 is MNHEY, CDR2 SVGEGT, per germline. The trim removed 1 base at V and 2 bases at J, leaving 5 bases unmatched. The CDR3 totals 17 residues. CDR3 sequence (DNA): TGTGCCAGCAGTTACTTCGGACTAGCGTCCAACACCGGGGAGCTGTTTTTT. It is translated as CASSYFGLASNTGELFF.